Following are 11 T cell receptor beta chains from one sample sequenced in a study of T cells after yellow fever vaccination. MiXCR was run by TCRdb on the 5' RACE reads, yielding one entry per CDR3 protein. The repertoire has some 160,000 distinct CDR3 sequences, roughly 8.8% of them found once; the top ten carry around 33%. The source was CD8+ T cells sorted from PBMCs, collected 45 days after the yellow fever booster vaccination. Receptors originate from a man aged 18 to 30 who received the YFV17D yellow fever vaccine.

The chain carries TRBV12-3 or TRBV12-4 and TRBJ1-3, with a weak D call TRBD1 (6 bases). The CDR3 extends over 15 amino acids. The V gene lost 5 bases and the J gene lost 0 bases, with 11 bases spanning the gap. The CDR3 here is CASSPRGISGNTIYF. CDR3 nucleotide sequence: TGTGCCAGCAGTCCCAGGGGAATCTCTGGAAACACCATATATTTT.

Only a few counts were recorded for this clonotype. This chain uses TRBV11-2 with TRBJ2-7; the D is unclear. The germline V and J ends were trimmed by 3 bases and 0 bases, with 18 bases remaining between them. The CDR3 is 17 amino acids. Germline values: CDR1 SGHAT, CDR2 FQNNGV. The CDR3 DNA reads TGTGCCAGCAGCTTTACCCCGGTAAGGGTCCTCTCCTACGAGCAGTACGTC. This translates into CASSFTPVRVLSYEQYV.

This clonotype has a handful of counts. The V gene is TRBV3-1, the J gene TRBJ2-6; possibly TRBD1 for D (5 bases). The CDR3 consists of 16 residues. CDR1 and CDR2 (germline): LGHDT, YNNKEL (reference sequence). The V end lost 4 bases, the J end lost 2 bases, and 12 bases lay between the germline ends. The CDR3 nucleotides read TGTGCCAGCAGCCTCGCAGGGTTCCCTGGGGCCAACGTCCTGACTTTC. Translated: CASSLAGFPGANVLTF.

This clonotype appeared a few times. The V call is TRBV6-5, the J call TRBJ2-1; 9 bases map to TRBD2. The CDR3 extends over 16 amino acids. Trimming at V came to 4 bases and at J to 3 bases, leaving 7 bases not matched to a gene. Germline V gene sequence: CDR1 MNHEY, CDR2 SVGAGI. CDR3 sequence (DNA): TGTGCCAGCAGTTTCGTCGCGGGGGGGCTCTACAATGAGCAGTTCTTC. Translated, it gives CASSFVAGGLYNEQFF.

Many counts were recorded for this clonotype. The DNA of the CDR3 is TGCGCCAGCAGCTACAGGGTACCCGGGGAGCTGTTTTTT. This encodes CASSYRVPGELFF. This chain connects TRBV4-3 to TRBJ2-2; D possibly corresponds to TRBD1 (6 bases). Germline values: CDR1 LGHNA, CDR2 YSLEER. V shed 5 bases and J shed 6 bases, with 10 bases lying between them. The CDR3 runs to 13 residues.

This clonotype showed up just a few times. The V call is TRBV6-7, the J call TRBJ1-5; perhaps TRBD1 as D (5 bases). TRBV6-7 qualifies as an ORF whose function is uncertain. The CDR3 is 16 residues long. Trimming took 0 bases from V and 4 from J, leaving 13 bases between them. The CDR3 spells CASSYSAGGANQPQHF. Written as DNA, the CDR3 is TGTGCCAGCAGTTACTCGGCGGGGGGAGCGAATCAGCCCCAGCATTTT.

A few counts support this clonotype. This may be a read error, as it is one base from a much larger clone. The chain joins TRBV20-1 to TRBJ2-1; D may be TRBD2 (5 bases). CDR1 DFQATT and CDR2 SNEGSKA come from the germline V gene (reference sequence). This CDR3 is built from 14 residues. V was cut by 5 bases and J by 0 bases, with 11 bases left in between. This CDR3 reads CSAFGESSYNEQFF. In nucleotides, the CDR3 is TGCAGTGCTTTCGGGGAGAGCTCCTACAATGAGCAGTTCTTC.

V usage is TRBV7-9 and J usage is TRBJ2-3; D gene uncertain. V lost 3 bases, J lost 4 bases, and 8 bases lay in between. Germline assignment: CDR1 SEHNR and CDR2 FQNEAQ (reference sequence). The CDR3 spans 13 residues. The CDR3: CASSFSSADTQYF. CDR3 nucleotides: TGTGCCAGCAGCTTTTCTTCGGCAGATACGCAGTATTTT.

Details on this clonotype: The junction shows a germline mismatch at one end, possibly a read error. The chain recombines TRBV7-2 with TRBJ1-2; 7 nucleotides agree with TRBD1. This CDR3 spans 13 amino acids. Germline V CDR1 and CDR2: SGHTA, FQGNSA. Written as DNA, the CDR3 is TGTGCCAGCAGCTTAAGGGACAGCTATGGCCACACCTTC. This translates into CASSLRDSYGHTF.

The sample holds a few counts of this clonotype. The chain carries TRBV7-2 and TRBJ2-2; 7 bases map to TRBD1. V shed 3 bases, J shed 0 bases, and the junction held 22 bases outside the gene matches. Germline lookup yields CDR1 SGHTA and CDR2 FQGNSA. CDR3 length equals 22 residues. CDR3 DNA sequence: TGTGCCAGCAGCTTTACCTCTCGTCGACAGGGCCGAATATCAACGAACACCGGGGAGCTGTTTTTT. The encoded protein is CASSFTSRRQGRISTNTGELFF.

In its sample, this clonotype was seen many times. The genes are TRBV29-1 and TRBJ1-1, with unresolved D. CDR3 length: 14 amino acids. Per the germline V gene, CDR1 is SQVTM and CDR2 is ANQGSEA. V lost 0 bases, J lost 0 bases, and 8 bases lay in between. CDR3 DNA: TGCAGCGTTGAAGAGAATAGTATGAACACTGAAGCTTTCTTT. Translated, it gives CSVEENSMNTEAFF.